This T cell receptor (beta chain) was sequenced in a study of shared clonotypes between healthy human individuals. Overall study findings and caveats: There were few donors, and this limited the genetic and exposure-history diversity represented.

Sequencing was performed with immunoSEQ multiplex PCR; in TCRdb, only in-frame clones are kept and a portion is missing. The top ten clones hold roughly 0.57% of a sample with more than 900,000 clones, approximately 80% of them seen once. This CDR3 has 15 residues. V lost 5 bases and J 1 base, leaving 15 bases between the germline ends. The germline CDR1 and CDR2 sequences are MNHEY and SMNVEV (reference sequence). In the case of this clone: Its target is not known.

This clonotype was obtained from a man aged 18 to 29 in good health. Some clones in this sample may be carry-over from other donors' samples. The sequencing input was memory CD4+ T cells from PBMCs. Subset defined: CD45RA-negative fraction. This chain connects TRBV27 to TRBJ2-7; D gene uncertain. CDR3 sequence (DNA): TGTGCCAGCAGTCAATACCTTGCCGGATCCTACGAGCAGTACTTC. This codes for CASSQYLAGSYEQYF.